This TCR beta chain was retrieved from a study of cytomegalovirus exposure and HLA in healthy donors. The junction had 5 bases not matched to a gene; V was cut back by 3 bases and J by 6 bases. The length of the CDR3 is 14 residues. Germline V gene lookup returns CDR1 SGHDT and CDR2 YYEEEE. This PCR relied on a set of 60 Vbeta primers and 13 Jbeta primers. Clones were read by immunoSEQ multiplex PCR, and TCRdb kept only the in-frame ones, dropping some. The profile shows about 150,000 clones, about four fifths of them singletons. Sequencing used PBMCs. The V and J genes are TRBV5-6 and TRBJ1-1; the match to TRBD1 covers 10 bases. The receptor was derived from a man aged 50 to 59 in good health and CMV-seropositive. Here the CDR3 reads CASSSRDRGPEAFF. Here the CDR3 DNA reads TGTGCCAGCAGCTCTCGGGACAGGGGCCCTGAAGCTTTCTTT.